These 32 T cell receptor beta chains were all obtained from the same sample, sequenced in a study of T cell repertoires in aging, cancer and after chemotherapy. TCR beta rearrangements were amplified from peripheral blood genomic DNA. TRB rearrangements spanning V, D and J were amplified using mixed TRB-A/B primers. MiXCR was run by TCRdb on the multiplex PCR reads, yielding one entry per CDR3 protein. The data show 2,500 to 3,000 distinct CDR3 sequences, with roughly 54% seen just once and 66% held by the top ten. Source material: blood. The receptor set was obtained from a human donor with a blood cancer.

With respect to this clonotype: At one end the junction does not follow the germline gene, possibly because of a read error. The V gene is TRBV6-5, the J gene TRBJ2-2; a possible D gene is TRBD2 (6 bases). CDR3 size: 14 residues. Germline CDR1 reads MNHEY; CDR2 reads SVGAGI. The DNA for the CDR3 is TGTTCCAGCAGTCACGGGGGGAACACCGGGGAGCTGTTTTTT. Amino acids: CSSSHGGNTGELFF.

In its sample, this clonotype was seen a few times. This chain links TRBV6-5 with TRBJ1-2; unclear D gene. From germline, CDR1 is MNHEY and CDR2 SVGAGI. V was cut by 2 bases and J by 2 bases, with 6 bases left in between. This CDR3 has 13 residues. CDR3 amino acids: CASSYAVNYGYTF. CDR3 bases: TGTGCCAGCAGTTACGCAGTAAACTATGGCTACACCTTC.

This rearrangement joins TRBV20-1 to TRBJ2-7; D may be TRBD1 (5 bases). In germline, CDR1 is DFQATT, CDR2 SNEGSKA (reference sequence). Trimming removed 1 base at V and 3 bases at J, with 10 bases between. This CDR3 has 13 amino acids. For the CDR3, the DNA is TGCAGTGCTAGAGTCGGACACATCTACGAGCAGTACTTC. Its translation: CSARVGHIYEQYF.

CDR3 nucleotide sequence: TGTGCCAGCAGCACGGGACAGATTCTAGCCAAAAACATTCAGTACTTC. Translation: CASSTGQILAKNIQYF. V is TRBV12-3 or TRBV12-4 and J is TRBJ2-4, with 7 bases matching TRBD1. V lost 6 bases to trimming and J lost 0 bases; unmatched junction nucleotides: 8. The length of the CDR3 is 16 residues.

J is TRBJ1-2 and V is TRBV6-1, with D possibly being TRBD1 (6 bases). Per the germline V gene, CDR1 is MNHNS and CDR2 is SASEGT. CDR3 size: 16 residues. V was trimmed by 4 bases and J by 4 bases, leaving 19 bases between them. The CDR3 reads CASSGVGGALSYGYTF. As DNA, the CDR3 is TGTGCCAGCAGTGGAGTGGGGGGGGCGCTCAGCTATGGCTACACCTTC.

The rearrangement links TRBV6-5 to TRBJ1-5; no clear D gene. In germline, CDR1 is MNHEY, CDR2 SVGAGI. This CDR3 comprises 14 residues. V was cut by 7 bases and J by 6 bases, with 16 bases left in between. This chain's CDR3 is CASTEWANGQPQHF. As DNA, the CDR3 is TGTGCCAGCACTGAGTGGGCAAACGGTCAGCCCCAGCATTTT.

V is TRBV6-5 and J is TRBJ2-2; 11 bases align to TRBD2. The CDR3 is 16 residues long. V dropped 6 bases and J dropped 4; count of bases not matched to a gene: 7. CDR1 is MNHEY and CDR2 is SVGAGI in the germline V gene. Here the CDR3 reads CASRASGGTGTGELFF. The CDR3 DNA is TGTGCCAGCAGGGCTAGCGGGGGGACAGGCACCGGGGAGCTGTTTTTT.

J is TRBJ2-2 and V is TRBV7-2; D tentatively fits TRBD1 or TRBD2 (5 bases each). V lost 8 bases and J 1 base, leaving 8 bases between the germline ends. The CDR3 length is 13 residues. CDR1 is SGHTA and CDR2 is FQGNSA in the germline V gene. Here the CDR3 reads CASGGGNTGELFF. DNA for the CDR3: TGTGCCAGCGGTGGGGGGAACACCGGGGAGCTGTTTTTT.

This clonotype was detected a few times. The chain combines TRBV6-5 with TRBJ1-1; no reliable D call. The V gene's germline CDR1 is MNHEY and CDR2 SVGAGI. The ends were cut back, 5 bases at V and 6 bases at J, with 16 bases in the middle. The length of the CDR3 is 14 residues. CDR3 amino acids: CASSLVSREAEAFF. The CDR3 DNA sequence: TGTGCCAGCAGTCTCGTTAGTAGGGAGGCTGAAGCTTTCTTT.

The gene calls are TRBV30 and TRBJ1-5, with D possibly TRBD1 on 5 matching bases. V shed 0 bases and J shed 0 bases, with 15 bases lying between them. This CDR3 comprises 17 residues. Germline V lookup: CDR1 GTSNPN, CDR2 SVGIG (reference sequence). CDR3 loop: CAWSVWRGTDSNQPQHF. The CDR3 coding sequence is TGTGCCTGGAGTGTTTGGCGAGGGACGGATAGCAATCAGCCCCAGCATTTT.

The J gene is TRBJ2-6, the V gene TRBV19, with TRBD1 identical over 8 bases. V trimming: 6 bases; J trimming: 1 base; junction bases outside the gene matches: 2. Germline assignment: CDR1 LNHDA and CDR2 SQIVND (reference sequence). There are 15 residues in the CDR3. CDR3 loop: CASRDRESGANVLTF. In nucleotides, the CDR3 is TGTGCCAGTAGGGACAGGGAATCTGGGGCCAACGTCCTGACTTTC. The complete variable domain, with remaining parts taken from reference TRBV19 and TRBJ2-6, reads DGGITQSPKYLFRKEGQNVTLSCEQNLNHDAMYWYRQDPGQGLRLIYYSQIVNDFQKGDIAEGYSVSREKKESFPLTVTSAQKNPTAFYLCASRDRESGANVLTFGAGSRLTVL.

The chain is built from TRBV20-1 and TRBJ1-2; D ambiguous. Between the trimmed V and J ends, which lost 4 bases and 2 bases, there was a span of 11 bases. CDR1 DFQATT and CDR2 SNEGSKA come from the germline V gene (reference sequence). This CDR3 spans 13 amino acids. CDR3 DNA sequence: TGCAGTGCTAACTACGGAAGAAACTATGGCTACACCTTC. Encoded protein: CSANYGRNYGYTF.

The chain recombines TRBV27 with TRBJ2-1; D is undetermined. The CDR3 extends over 16 amino acids. Trimming removed 3 bases at V and 2 bases at J, with 14 bases between. Germline CDR1 MNHEY, CDR2 SMNVEV (reference sequence). The CDR3 DNA reads TGTGCCAGCAGTTTCTATTGGGAAAGCCCCTACAATGAGCAGTTCTTC. Its translation: CASSFYWESPYNEQFF.

This clonotype was picked up a small number of times. The rearrangement links TRBV12-3 or TRBV12-4 to TRBJ2-3, with no clear D. V lost 8 bases and J lost 2, with 11 bases in between. This CDR3 is built from 13 residues. CDR3 amino acids: CASRESLTDTQYF. The CDR3 DNA sequence: TGTGCCAGCCGCGAGAGCCTCACAGATACGCAGTATTTT.

The genes are TRBV19 and TRBJ1-4; TRBD1 might be the D (5 bases). The V gene lost 1 base and the J gene lost 2 bases, with 11 bases spanning the gap. The CDR3 runs to 16 residues. The V gene's germline CDR1 is LNHDA and CDR2 SQIVND (reference sequence). CDR3 nucleotides: TGTGCCAGTAGTATAGGATTCAGGGATACTAATGAAAAACTGTTTTTT. Protein: CASSIGFRDTNEKLFF.

This clonotype was detected only a few times. The rearrangement joins TRBV6-5 to TRBJ1-2; the D gene is possibly TRBD1 (6 bases). V lost 7 bases, J lost 8 bases, and 20 bases lay in between. Germline-derived CDR1 and CDR2 are MNHEY and SVGAGI. This CDR3 region has 14 residues. CDR3 bases: TGTGCCAGCACCTTACATCACGGGGGCGGAGGCTACACCTTC. This gives the protein CASTLHHGGGGYTF.

Regarding this clonotype: Mismatch with germline at one junction end may stem from a read error. The genes are TRBV6-5 and TRBJ2-7; TRBD1 matches at 9 bases. Germline values: CDR1 MNHEY, CDR2 SVGAGI. The CDR3 is made up of 15 amino acids. DNA for the CDR3: TGTGCTAGCAGCGCCGGGACAGGGAGAAGATACGAGCAGTACTTC. Translating gives CASSAGTGRRYEQYF.

V usage is TRBV5-5 and J usage is TRBJ1-1; D gene uncertain. The V end lost 6 bases, the J end lost 7 bases, and 10 bases lay between the germline ends. The germline gives CDR1 SGHKS, CDR2 YYEKEE (reference sequence). The CDR3 length is 11 residues. The CDR3 sequence is CASTPAGEAFF. Written as DNA, the CDR3 is TGTGCCAGCACCCCGGCAGGTGAAGCTTTCTTT.

The table lists this clonotype with a few counts. The J gene is TRBJ2-5, the V gene TRBV5-6; perhaps TRBD1 as D (6 bases). Trimming cost V 0 bases and J 5 bases, with 17 bases left between them. The length of the CDR3 is 16 residues. Germline CDR1 and CDR2: SGHDT and YYEEEE. This CDR3 reads CASSLVAGAASETQYF. For the CDR3, the DNA is TGTGCCAGCAGCTTGGTGGCAGGGGCCGCGTCTGAGACCCAGTACTTC.

This clonotype was detected only a few times. This sequence joins TRBV19 and TRBJ2-3; D is unresolved. The germline V and J ends were trimmed by 9 bases and 3 bases, with 10 bases remaining between them. CDR3 size: 12 residues. The germline CDR1 and CDR2 sequences are LNHDA and SQIVND (reference sequence). Here the CDR3 reads CASSRATDTQYF. The CDR3 DNA reads TGTGCCAGCAGCCGCGCGACAGATACGCAGTATTTT.

The chain has TRBV6-4 and TRBJ2-3, with a possible D match to TRBD1 (6 bases). The CDR3 is made up of 13 amino acids. Germline CDR1 reads MRHNA; CDR2 reads SNTAGT. The germline V and J ends were trimmed by 0 bases and 8 bases, with 9 bases remaining between them. The CDR3 region has the DNA TGTGCCAGCAGTGACTCGGACAGCTCTACGCAGTATTTT. It yields the protein CASSDSDSSTQYF.

J is TRBJ2-6 and V is TRBV12-3 or TRBV12-4; no reliable D call. The CDR3 totals 15 residues. Deletions cut 6 bases from V and 2 bases from J, with 11 bases between. CDR3 residues: CASRPSRTGANVLTF. For the CDR3, the DNA is TGTGCCAGCAGACCGTCTAGGACTGGGGCCAACGTCCTGACTTTC.

This clonotype turned up a few times. V is TRBV6-5 and J is TRBJ1-2; unclear D gene. CDR3 length: 11 residues. Between the trimmed V and J ends, which lost 5 bases and 4 bases, there was a span of 5 bases. CDR1 MNHEY and CDR2 SVGAGI come from the germline V gene. In DNA, the CDR3 is TGTGCCAGCAGTGAGATCTATGGCTACACCTTC. This sequence encodes CASSEIYGYTF.

This clonotype was seen only a few times. The rearrangement uses TRBV30 and TRBJ1-2; D not certain. V was clipped by 1 base and J by 4 bases, with 7 bases between them. Germline V CDR1 and CDR2: GTSNPN, SVGIG (reference sequence). CDR3 length equals 12 residues. Here the CDR3 reads CAWSGGTYGYTF. The CDR3 DNA sequence: TGTGCCTGGAGTGGAGGAACCTATGGCTACACCTTC.

The chain couples TRBV24-1 to TRBJ1-3; TRBD1 matches 7 bases. The CDR3 contains 16 residues. In germline, CDR1 is KGHDR, CDR2 SFDVKD. Trimming removed 4 bases from V and 2 bases from J; junction bases left unmatched: 7. The CDR3 DNA reads TGTGCCACCAGTGACCCAGGGGGGGGAGCTGGAAACACCATATATTTT. Translating it yields CATSDPGGGAGNTIYF.

Only a few counts were recorded for this clonotype. This chain uses TRBV24-1 with TRBJ2-1; TRBD1 matches at 8 bases. Germline V gives CDR1 KGHDR, CDR2 SFDVKD. This CDR3 spans 18 amino acids. Losses at the gene ends were 3 bases for V and 4 bases for J; bases not matched to a gene: 13. The CDR3 reads CATSDASASGQVYNEQFF. Here the CDR3 DNA reads TGTGCCACCAGTGATGCATCTGCTTCGGGACAGGTTTACAATGAGCAGTTCTTC.

CDR3 loop: CAWGVGTGVRGYTF. The CDR3 nucleotides are TGTGCCTGGGGAGTTGGGACAGGGGTACGAGGCTACACCTTC. The chain couples TRBV30 to TRBJ1-2; 10 nucleotides align to TRBD1. V dropped 5 bases and J dropped 8; count of bases not matched to a gene: 11. Germline V CDR1 and CDR2: GTSNPN, SVGIG (reference sequence). The CDR3 is made up of 14 amino acids.

This sequence joins TRBV27 and TRBJ1-2, with no clear D. Looked up from germline, CDR1 is MNHEY and CDR2 is SMNVEV (reference sequence). This CDR3 has 15 residues. V lost 4 bases, J lost 2 bases, and 14 bases lay in between. CDR3: CASSWSAGGNYGYTF. Here the CDR3 DNA reads TGTGCCAGCAGTTGGTCGGCCGGAGGAAACTATGGCTACACCTTC.

This sequence joins TRBV6-1 and TRBJ1-6; TRBD1 might be the D (5 bases). This CDR3 has 14 amino acids. V was clipped by 2 bases and J by 6 bases, with 8 bases between them. CDR1 MNHNS and CDR2 SASEGT come from the germline V gene. The CDR3 spells CASSERGRNSPLHF. The DNA for the CDR3 is TGTGCCAGCAGTGAACGGGGACGTAATTCACCCCTCCACTTT.

The V call is TRBV5-6, the J call TRBJ2-2; no definite D call. Trimming removed 3 bases at V and 5 bases at J, with 17 bases between. In germline, CDR1 is SGHDT, CDR2 YYEEEE. This CDR3 contains 16 residues. The CDR3 loop is CASSSHPGRRTGELFF. CDR3 coding DNA: TGTGCCAGCAGCTCACACCCGGGCCGGCGGACCGGGGAGCTGTTTTTT.

This chain links TRBV6-5 with TRBJ2-1; weak D call: TRBD1 (6 bases). V was trimmed by 9 bases and J by 1 base, leaving 10 bases between them. The CDR3 has 13 amino acids. Germline V gene data show CDR1 as MNHEY and CDR2 as SVGAGI. DNA for the CDR3: TGTGCCAGTTTACAGGGATCCTACAATGAGCAGTTCTTC. Translating it yields CASLQGSYNEQFF.

The chain combines TRBV20-1 with TRBJ2-2; 10 bases align to TRBD2. V lost 2 bases and J lost 0; bases outside the gene matches: 0. Germline V gene data show CDR1 as DFQATT and CDR2 as SNEGSKA (reference sequence). The CDR3 totals 15 residues. CDR3 in DNA: TGCAGTGCTAGAACTAGCGGGGCGAACACCGGGGAGCTGTTTTTT. Protein: CSARTSGANTGELFF.